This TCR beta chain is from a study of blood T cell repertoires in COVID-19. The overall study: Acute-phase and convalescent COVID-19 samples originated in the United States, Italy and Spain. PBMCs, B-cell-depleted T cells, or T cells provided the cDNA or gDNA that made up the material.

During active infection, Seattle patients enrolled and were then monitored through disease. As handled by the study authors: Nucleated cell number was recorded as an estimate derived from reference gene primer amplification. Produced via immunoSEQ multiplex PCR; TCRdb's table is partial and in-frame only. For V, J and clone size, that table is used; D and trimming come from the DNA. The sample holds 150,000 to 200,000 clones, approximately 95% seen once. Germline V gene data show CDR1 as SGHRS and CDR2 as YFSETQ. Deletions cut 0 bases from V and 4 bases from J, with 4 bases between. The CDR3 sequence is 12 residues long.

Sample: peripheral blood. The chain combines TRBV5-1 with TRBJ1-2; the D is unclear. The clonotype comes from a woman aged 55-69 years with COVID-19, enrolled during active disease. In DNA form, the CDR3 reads TGCGCCAGCAGCTTGGACAGCTATGGCTACACCTTC. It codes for CASSLDSYGYTF.